Shown below are 20 T cell receptor beta chains from a single sample sequenced in a study of T-cell reconstitution after alpha-beta-depleted transplantation in children. Unique molecular identifiers were used to barcode this TCRbeta library. TCRdb re-analysed the PCR reads in MiXCR, keeping a single row per CDR3 protein. The sample records about 600,000 distinct CDR3 sequences, approximately 13% being singletons. Sequencing used PBMCs, mostly from graft donor cells, obtained 360 days after TCRalphabeta/CD19-depleted stem cell transplant. The receptors shown here come from a male patient between 5 and 17 years old who had a stem cell transplant for acute myeloid leukemia, so the T cells may come from the graft donor.

The chain joins TRBV20-1 to TRBJ2-7; TRBD1 agrees at 8 bases. V lost 2 bases and J lost 0; bases outside the gene matches: 6. Germline lookup yields CDR1 DFQATT and CDR2 SNEGSKA (reference sequence). The length of the CDR3 is 15 residues. The CDR3 sequence: CSARQGASSSYEQYF. In DNA form, the CDR3 reads TGCAGTGCTAGACAGGGGGCGAGTAGCTCCTACGAGCAGTACTTC.

The chain uses TRBV5-1 and TRBJ2-7, with D tentatively TRBD2 (6 bases). The CDR3 sequence is 15 residues long. The V gene lost 0 bases and the J gene lost 2 bases, with 12 bases spanning the gap. Germline CDR1 reads SGHRS; CDR2 reads YFSETQ. The CDR3 reads CASSLDSGHTYEQYF. The CDR3 nucleotides read TGCGCCAGCAGCTTGGATAGCGGTCATACCTACGAGCAGTACTTC.

This clonotype was observed a handful of times. The rearrangement uses TRBV18 and TRBJ2-1; D ambiguous. Germline V gene sequence: CDR1 KGHSH, CDR2 LQKENI. CDR3 length: 12 amino acids. V was trimmed by 2 bases and J by 9 bases, leaving 8 bases between them. CDR3 nucleotides: TGTGCCAGCTCACCAAGAGAGGCTGAGCAGTTCTTC. Translation: CASSPREAEQFF.

In nucleotides, the CDR3 is TGCAGTGCTGTTAGACAGATCAATCAGCCCCAGCATTTT. Translating it yields CSAVRQINQPQHF. The chain couples TRBV20-1 to TRBJ1-5; D may be TRBD1 (5 bases). This CDR3 comprises 13 residues. Germline V gene data show CDR1 as DFQATT and CDR2 as SNEGSKA (reference sequence). Trimming stripped 5 bases from V and 3 bases from J, with 11 bases between.

The gene calls are TRBV20-1 and TRBJ2-2, with a tentative D call TRBD2 (6 bases). The CDR3 runs to 17 residues. In germline, CDR1 is DFQATT, CDR2 SNEGSKA (reference sequence). V dropped 3 bases and J dropped 0 bases, with 17 bases sitting between them. The chain's CDR3 is CSASRRDSIPNTGELFF. The CDR3 DNA reads as TGCAGTGCTAGTCGAAGGGACTCCATTCCGAACACCGGGGAGCTGTTTTTT.

This rearrangement joins TRBV11-3 to TRBJ2-3, with 10 bases aligning to TRBD2. The V segment lost 5 bases and the J segment 0 bases; nucleotides outside the gene matches: 5. This CDR3 is 16 amino acids long. Germline V gene sequence: CDR1 SGHNT, CDR2 YENEEA. The CDR3 protein is CASSTTSGTSTDTQYF. CDR3 nucleotide sequence: TGTGCCAGCAGCACCACTAGCGGGACTAGCACAGATACGCAGTATTTT.

Many counts were recorded for this clonotype. This chain uses TRBV29-1 with TRBJ2-3; TRBD2 matches 9 bases. Germline loops: CDR1 SQVTM, CDR2 ANQGSEA. J was trimmed by 4 bases and V by 4 bases; bases with no gene match: 3. This CDR3 region has 13 residues. CDR3 in DNA: TGCAGCGTTGCCGCGGGAGGGCCAGATACGCAGTATTTT. Amino acids: CSVAAGGPDTQYF.

There are a few counts of this clonotype. V gene TRBV20-1 combines with J gene TRBJ1-5; D possibly corresponds to TRBD1 (5 bases). This CDR3 is built from 13 residues. CDR1 is DFQATT, CDR2 SNEGSKA, per germline (reference sequence). The germline V and J ends were trimmed by 4 bases and 3 bases, with 10 bases remaining between them. The CDR3 bases are TGCAGTGCTACAGGGAAGGACAATCAGCCCCAGCATTTT. Translation gives CSATGKDNQPQHF.

This clonotype was found a few times. The rearrangement uses TRBV27 and TRBJ1-4; D call uncertain. Germline lookup yields CDR1 MNHEY and CDR2 SMNVEV (reference sequence). V lost 7 bases, J lost 4 bases, and 16 bases lay in between. The length of the CDR3 is 15 residues. CDR3 bases: TGTGCCAGCACCTTTAGCGCGACTCATAATGAAAAACTGTTTTTT. Protein: CASTFSATHNEKLFF.

This clonotype has at least ten counts. This CDR3 reads CASSLGVAGVREQYF. The CDR3, as DNA: TGTGCCAGCAGCTTAGGGGTAGCGGGAGTCCGGGAGCAGTACTTC. This sequence joins TRBV7-8 and TRBJ2-7, with TRBD2 matching over 9 bases. The CDR3 runs to 15 residues. The V gene end was trimmed by 1 base and the J gene end by 7 bases; junction bases not matched to a gene: 8. Germline CDR1 is SGHVS and CDR2 is FQNEAQ. Drawing the rest from reference TRBV7-8 and TRBJ2-7, the complete variable domain is GAGVSQSPRYKVAKRGQDVALRCDPISGHVSLFWYQQALGQGPEFLTYFQNEAQLDKSGLPSDRFFAERPEGSVSTLKIQRTQQEDSAVYLCASSLGVAGVREQYFGPGTRLTVT.

This clonotype was detected a few times. This chain connects TRBV27 to TRBJ2-7; D not certain. V lost 4 bases and J lost 0, with 19 bases in between. This CDR3 has 17 residues. In germline, CDR1 is MNHEY, CDR2 SMNVEV (reference sequence). CDR3 loop: CASSSLPHNGVSYEQYF. DNA for the CDR3: TGTGCCAGCAGTTCCCTCCCCCATAACGGCGTCTCCTACGAGCAGTACTTC.

The table lists this clonotype with a few counts. This chain joins TRBV20-1 and TRBJ2-3; 8 bases match TRBD1. This CDR3 comprises 13 residues. J lost 4 bases, V lost 5 bases, and 5 bases had no gene match. Germline assignment: CDR1 DFQATT and CDR2 SNEGSKA (reference sequence). CDR3 amino acids: CSAPGQGSDTQYF. CDR3 sequence (DNA): TGCAGTGCTCCCGGACAGGGCTCAGATACGCAGTATTTT.

The rearrangement links TRBV6-5 to TRBJ1-2; tentative D call: TRBD1 (5 bases). Trimming took 0 bases from V and 9 from J, leaving 8 bases between them. The CDR3 covers 12 residues. Germline V lookup: CDR1 MNHEY, CDR2 SVGAGI. CDR3 sequence (DNA): TGTGCCAGCAGTTACTCCCAGGGCCGCTACACCTTC. Protein: CASSYSQGRYTF.

The genes are TRBV6-5 and TRBJ2-2; 7 bases map to TRBD2. CDR1 is MNHEY and CDR2 is SVGAGI in the germline V gene. The CDR3 extends over 16 amino acids. The V and J ends lost 0 bases and 1 base, in that order; junction bases with no gene match: 2. CDR3 nucleotides: TGTGCCAGCAGTTACTCTGGCGGGAGGAACACCGGGGAGCTGTTTTTT. Translation: CASSYSGGRNTGELFF.

This clonotype was counted many times. The chain couples TRBV28 to TRBJ1-2, with TRBD1 matching over 7 bases. This CDR3 comprises 14 residues. V was pared by 4 bases and J by 3 bases, with 5 bases of the junction left unmatched. The germline CDR1 and CDR2 sequences are MDHEN and SYDVKM. The CDR3 sequence is CASSSGQQYYGYTF. The CDR3 region has the DNA TGTGCCAGCAGTTCGGGACAGCAGTACTATGGCTACACCTTC.

The V and J genes are TRBV29-1 and TRBJ1-1; D remains unclear. The CDR3 is 13 residues long. Per the germline V gene, CDR1 is SQVTM and CDR2 is ANQGSEA. V lost 4 bases to trimming and J lost 5 bases, with 14 bases between them. The CDR3: CSVGTFPGTEAFF. The CDR3 DNA follows: TGCAGCGTTGGAACCTTCCCGGGAACTGAAGCTTTCTTT.

This clonotype has a count of ten or more. V gene TRBV14 combines with J gene TRBJ1-1; D not certain. V lost 2 bases and J lost 0, with 7 bases in between. The CDR3 is 14 residues long. Per germline, CDR1 SGHDN and CDR2 FVKESK. CDR3 DNA: TGTGCCAGCAGCCAAAAAGTCGTGAACACTGAAGCTTTCTTT. Protein product: CASSQKVVNTEAFF.

The chain combines TRBV7-2 with TRBJ2-5; the D is unclear. V was pared by 10 bases and J by 5 bases, with 20 bases between. This CDR3 is built from 14 residues. Germline assignment: CDR1 SGHTA and CDR2 FQGNSA. The CDR3, as DNA: TGTGCCACCAAGCCGGATCTGAGTTGGGAGACCCAGTACTTC. This gives the protein CATKPDLSWETQYF. The variable domain in full, completed from reference TRBV7-2 and TRBJ2-5, reads GAGVSQSPSNKVTEKGKDVELRCDPISGHTALYWYRQSLGQGLEFLIYFQGNSAPDKSGLPSDRFSAERTGGSVSTLTIQRTQQEDSAVYLCATKPDLSWETQYFGPGTRLLVL.

This clonotype was recorded many times. The chain employs TRBV4-3 and TRBJ2-3, with 9 nucleotides matching TRBD2. The trim removed 2 bases at V and 1 base at J, leaving 4 bases unmatched. Per germline, CDR1 LGHNA and CDR2 YSLEER. CDR3 size: 16 residues. The CDR3 loop reads CASSQSGRFGTDTQYF. CDR3 coding DNA: TGCGCCAGCAGCCAAAGCGGGAGGTTTGGCACAGATACGCAGTATTTT.

The chain carries TRBV29-1 and TRBJ2-4; possibly TRBD1 for D (5 bases). Germline lookup yields CDR1 SQVTM and CDR2 ANQGSEA. Trimming took 4 bases from V and 0 from J, leaving 10 bases between them. CDR3 length equals 14 residues. CDR3 loop: CSVAGRAAKNIQYF. DNA for the CDR3: TGCAGCGTTGCCGGCAGGGCAGCCAAAAACATTCAGTACTTC.